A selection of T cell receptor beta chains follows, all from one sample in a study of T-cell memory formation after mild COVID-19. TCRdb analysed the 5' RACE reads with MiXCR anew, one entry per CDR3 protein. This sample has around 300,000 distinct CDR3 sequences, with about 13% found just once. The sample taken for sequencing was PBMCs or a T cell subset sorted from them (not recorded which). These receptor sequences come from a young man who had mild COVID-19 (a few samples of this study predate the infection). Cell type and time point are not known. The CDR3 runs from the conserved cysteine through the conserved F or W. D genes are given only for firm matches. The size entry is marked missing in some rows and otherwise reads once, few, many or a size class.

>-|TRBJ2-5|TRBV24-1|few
CATSDSRLVRETQYF
TGTGCCACCAGTGATTCTAGACTAGTCCGGGAGACCCAGTACTTC
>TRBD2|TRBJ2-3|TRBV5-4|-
CASSFKAGEDTQYF
TGTGCCAGCAGCTTCAAAGCGGGGGAGGATACGCAGTATTTT
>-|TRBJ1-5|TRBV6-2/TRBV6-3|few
CASSRQDDSNQPQHF
TGTGCCAGCAGTCGACAGGACGATAGCAATCAGCCCCAGCATTTT
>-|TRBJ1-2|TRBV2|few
CASWGREIANYGYTF
TGTGCCAGCTGGGGCAGGGAAATCGCTAACTATGGCTACACCTTC
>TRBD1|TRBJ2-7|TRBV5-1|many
CASSFDRGVTYEQYF
TGCGCCAGCAGCTTCGACAGGGGGGTCACCTACGAGCAGTACTTC
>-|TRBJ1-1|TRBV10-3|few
CAISDRDTEAFF
TGTGCCATCAGTGACAGGGACACTGAAGCTTTCTTT
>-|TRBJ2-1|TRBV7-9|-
CASSLELAAVQFF
TGTGCCAGCAGCTTAGAACTAGCCGCCGTGCAGTTCTTC
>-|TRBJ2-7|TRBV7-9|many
CASAQTYEQYF
TGTGCCAGCGCACAGACCTACGAGCAGTACTTC
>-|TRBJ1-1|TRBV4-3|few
CASSQDTGRRDTEAFF
TGCGCCAGCAGCCAAGATACAGGGCGTAGGGACACTGAAGCTTTCTTT
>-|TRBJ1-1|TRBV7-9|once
CASSRTYVPKNTEAFF
TGTGCCAGCAGCCGTACTTATGTCCCTAAGAACACTGAAGCTTTCTTT
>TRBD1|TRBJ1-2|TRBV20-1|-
CSAWTGSYGYTF
TGCAGTGCATGGACAGGCAGCTATGGCTACACCTTC
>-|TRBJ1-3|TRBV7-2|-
CASSLRGGSGNTIYF
TGTGCCAGCAGCTTACGCGGGGGCTCTGGAAACACCATATATTTT
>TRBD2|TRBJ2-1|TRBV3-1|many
CASSHRGGASYNEQFF
TGTGCCAGCAGCCACCGCGGGGGGGCCTCCTACAATGAGCAGTTCTTC
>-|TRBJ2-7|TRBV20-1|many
CSAREPTSLEQYF
TGCAGTGCTAGAGAACCGACTAGTCTCGAGCAGTACTTC
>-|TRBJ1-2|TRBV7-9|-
CASSPVLDGYTF
TGTGCCAGCAGCCCCGTGTTGGATGGCTACACCTTC
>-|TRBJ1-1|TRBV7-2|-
CASSLMGQLGGTEF
TGTGCCAGCAGCCTTATGGGGCAGCTCGGCGGCACTGAGTTT
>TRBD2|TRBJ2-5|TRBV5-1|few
CASSAGLAGGLETQYF
TGCGCCAGCAGCGCGGGATTAGCGGGGGGCCTGGAGACCCAGTACTTC
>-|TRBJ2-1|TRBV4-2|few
CASSQDLGTRAYNEQFF
TGTGCCAGCAGCCAAGATCTCGGGACCAGAGCCTACAATGAGCAGTTCTTC
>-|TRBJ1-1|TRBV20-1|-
CSARDYSWGEAFF
TGCAGTGCTAGAGATTATAGTTGGGGTGAAGCTTTCTTT
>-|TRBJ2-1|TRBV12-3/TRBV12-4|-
CASSFGNEQFF
TGTGCCAGCAGTTTTGGTAATGAGCAGTTCTTC
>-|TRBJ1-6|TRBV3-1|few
CASSSQRYSPLHF
TGTGCCAGCAGCTCTCAACGGTATTCACCCCTCCACTTT
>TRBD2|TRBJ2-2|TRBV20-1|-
CSARTTRGGAGNTGELFF
TGCAGTGCTAGAACGACCCGGGGGGGCGCCGGGAACACCGGGGAGCTGTTTTTT
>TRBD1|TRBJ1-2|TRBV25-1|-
CASSPSDRATYGYTF
TGTGCCAGCAGCCCCTCAGACAGGGCAACCTATGGCTACACCTTC
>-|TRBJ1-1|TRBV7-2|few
CASSLPSALNTEAFF
TGTGCCAGCAGCCTCCCCTCAGCACTGAACACTGAAGCTTTCTTT
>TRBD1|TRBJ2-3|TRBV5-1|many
CASTQTGTTDTQYF
TGCGCCAGCACCCAGACAGGGACCACAGATACGCAGTATTTT
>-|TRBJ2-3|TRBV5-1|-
CATYDLGSTDTQYF
TGCGCCACCTACGACCTGGGGAGCACAGATACGCAGTATTTT
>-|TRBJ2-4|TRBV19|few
CASREGESFQYF
TGTGCCAGTAGGGAGGGGGAATCTTTTCAGTACTTC
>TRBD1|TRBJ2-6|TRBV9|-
CASSVDRGYGANVLTF
TGTGCCAGCAGCGTCGACAGGGGATATGGGGCCAACGTCCTGACTTTC
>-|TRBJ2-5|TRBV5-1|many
CASSLQGGFQETQYF
TGCGCCAGCAGCTTACAGGGAGGTTTCCAAGAGACCCAGTACTTC
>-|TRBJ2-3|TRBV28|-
CASSFDTQYF
TGTGCCAGCAGTTTCGATACGCAGTATTTT
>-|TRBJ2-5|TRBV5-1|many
CASVDTQGETQYF
TGCGCCAGTGTGGACACCCAGGGAGAGACCCAGTACTTC
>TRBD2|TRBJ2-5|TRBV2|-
CASSEGLAGGF
TGTGCCAGCAGTGAGGGGCTAGCGGGGGGATTC
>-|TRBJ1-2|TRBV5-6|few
CASSPGGRRALF
TGTGCCAGCAGCCCTGGGGGCCGCCGAGCCCTCTTC
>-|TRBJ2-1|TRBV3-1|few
CASSPWRGHYNEQFF
TGTGCCAGCAGCCCCTGGCGGGGGCACTACAATGAGCAGTTCTTC
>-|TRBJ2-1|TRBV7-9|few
CASSLRTDEIYNEQFF
TGTGCCAGCAGCTTACGGACAGACGAAATTTACAATGAGCAGTTCTTC
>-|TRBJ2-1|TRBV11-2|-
CASSLGVRVLREQFF
TGTGCCAGCAGCTTAGGGGTCCGGGTACTCAGGGAGCAGTTCTTC
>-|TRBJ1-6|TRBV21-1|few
CASSKASDRDDNSPLHF
TGTGCCAGCAGCAAAGCTTCCGACAGGGACGATAATTCACCCCTCCACTTT
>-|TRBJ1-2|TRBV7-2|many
CASSPRTSYGYTF
TGTGCCAGCAGCCCCCGCACCTCCTATGGCTACACCTTC
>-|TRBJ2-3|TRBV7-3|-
CASSPRDRGDTQYF
TGTGCCAGCAGCCCACGCGACCGCGGAGATACGCAGTATTTT
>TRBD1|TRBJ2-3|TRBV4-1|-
CASSQPWGTGPTDTQYF
TGCGCCAGCAGCCAACCCTGGGGGACAGGGCCCACAGATACGCAGTATTTT
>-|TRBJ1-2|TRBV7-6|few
CASSLGVPMDRANYGYTF
TGTGCCAGCAGCCTCGGAGTGCCCATGGACAGAGCTAACTATGGCTACACCTTC
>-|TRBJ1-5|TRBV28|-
CASSLGAPGQPQHF
TGTGCCAGCAGTTTAGGGGCGCCGGGGCAGCCCCAGCATTTT
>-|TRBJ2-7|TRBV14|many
CASSRTDSYEQYF
TGTGCCAGCAGCCGGACGGACTCCTACGAGCAGTACTTC
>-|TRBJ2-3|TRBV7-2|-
CASSLKGTGGDTQYF
TGTGCCAGCAGCTTAAAGGGGACGGGTGGAGATACGCAGTATTTT
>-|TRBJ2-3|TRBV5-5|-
CASSLAPDMDTQYF
TGTGCCAGCAGCTTGGCCCCGGACATGGATACGCAGTATTTT
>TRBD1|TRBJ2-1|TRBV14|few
CASSQTGGGGVYNEQFF
TGTGCCAGCAGCCAGACAGGGGGCGGAGGGGTTTACAATGAGCAGTTCTTC
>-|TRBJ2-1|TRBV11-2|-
CASSLVSNSYNEQFF
TGTGCCAGCAGCTTAGTAAGCAATTCCTACAATGAGCAGTTCTTC
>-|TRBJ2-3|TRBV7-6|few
CASSLVVSWADTQYF
TGTGCCAGCAGCTTAGTCGTGAGCTGGGCAGATACGCAGTATTTT
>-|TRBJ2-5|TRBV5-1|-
CASKFGQTQETQYF
TGCGCCAGCAAATTCGGACAGACGCAAGAGACCCAGTACTTC
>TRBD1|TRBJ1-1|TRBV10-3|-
CAIKSGTGDFAEAFF
TGTGCCATCAAGTCCGGGACAGGGGATTTCGCTGAAGCTTTCTTT
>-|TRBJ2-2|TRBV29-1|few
CSGGQNTGELFF
TGCAGCGGGGGACAGAACACCGGGGAGCTGTTTTTT
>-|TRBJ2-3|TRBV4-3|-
CASSQDPPSGSGTDTQYF
TGCGCCAGCAGCCAAGATCCCCCTTCGGGAAGTGGCACAGATACGCAGTATTTT